This TCR beta chain was found in a study of patients and donors after allogeneic stem cell transplantation. TCRdb processed the RT-PCR reads anew with MiXCR; each CDR3 protein has one entry. The sample lists some 960,000 distinct CDR3 sequences, around 17% occurring once. The CDR3 totals 13 residues. Trimming cost V 5 bases and J 6 bases; bases outside gene matches: 3. CDR1 is DFQATT, CDR2 SNEGSKA, per germline (reference sequence). The sequencing input was blood, either unsorted or a sorted T cell fraction (not recorded which). The chain has TRBV20-1 and TRBJ1-5, with 11 bases matching TRBD1. This TCR was recovered from a human donor who was either an allogeneic HSCT recipient or a stem cell or donor lymphocyte infusion donor (not recorded which). It is not recorded whose cells these are; they may come from a transplant donor. The chain's CDR3 is CSAQGQGVQPQHF. CDR3 bases: TGCAGTGCTCAGGGACAGGGGGTTCAGCCCCAGCATTTT.